Following are 18 T cell receptor beta chains from one sample sequenced in a study of early T cells in non-severe SARS-CoV-2 infection. TCRdb itself ran the 5' RACE reads through MiXCR, one entry per CDR3 protein. The table records tens of thousands of distinct CDR3 sequences, about 11% of them present only once. What was sequenced was whole blood. These receptors were taken from an adult who was a healthcare worker with PCR-confirmed SARS-CoV-2 infection or an uninfected control (not recorded which).

This chain joins TRBV29-1 and TRBJ2-5, with D uncertain. Germline CDR1 reads SQVTM; CDR2 reads ANQGSEA. The V and J ends lost 6 bases and 5 bases respectively, with 13 bases between them. This CDR3 is built from 12 residues. CDR3 DNA sequence: TGCAGCGTCCTACTGCTCTCGGAGACCCAGTACTTC. Amino acid sequence: CSVLLLSETQYF.

This clonotype was counted only a few times. The CDR3 is CASSPPGGGMGSPLHF. For the CDR3, the DNA is TGTGCCAGCAGCCCTCCCGGTGGAGGGATGGGGTCACCCCTCCACTTT. The V and J genes are TRBV13 and TRBJ1-6; D is undetermined. Trimming shortened V by 5 bases and J by 10 bases, and 21 bases separated the two germline ends. Per germline, CDR1 PRHDT and CDR2 FYEKMQ (reference sequence). This CDR3 contains 16 residues.

In its sample, this clonotype was seen a few times. V is TRBV5-1 and J is TRBJ2-5; no clear D gene. V shed 0 bases and J shed 2 bases, with 5 bases lying between them. This CDR3 is built from 13 residues. CDR1 is SGHRS, CDR2 YFSETQ, per germline. DNA of the CDR3: TGCGCCAGCAGCTTGGGACGGCAAGAGACCCAGTACTTC. Its translation is CASSLGRQETQYF.

This chain uses TRBV9 with TRBJ2-3, with 7 bases identical to TRBD1. Per germline, CDR1 SGDLS and CDR2 YYNGEE. Losses at the gene ends were 4 bases for V and 0 bases for J; bases not matched to a gene: 8. The CDR3 is made up of 16 amino acids. The CDR3 sequence: CASSIRGLSSTDTQYF. The CDR3 DNA is TGTGCCAGCAGCATTAGGGGGCTCTCTAGCACAGATACGCAGTATTTT.

The CDR3 nucleotides are TGCAGCGTTTTGATTGGAAACACCATATATTTT. This gives the protein CSVLIGNTIYF. The chain recombines TRBV29-1 with TRBJ1-3; the D is unclear. V lost 5 bases to trimming and J lost 3 bases, with 5 bases between them. CDR1 and CDR2 from the germline V gene are SQVTM and ANQGSEA. The CDR3 spans 11 residues.

This clonotype was counted ten times or more. V gene TRBV21-1 combines with J gene TRBJ2-3; the DNA was not compared with TRBD2, the D call given in the table. TRBV21-1 is recorded as a pseudogene. The CDR3 spans 18 residues. The CDR3, as DNA: TGTGCCAGCAGCAACAAGGGGACTAGCGGAGGAGGGACAGATACGCAGTATTTT. This gives the protein CASSNKGTSGGGTDTQYF.

This chain connects TRBV12-3 or TRBV12-4 to TRBJ2-1; weak D call: TRBD2 (6 bases). Trimming shortened V by 5 bases and J by 9 bases, and 14 bases separated the two germline ends. The CDR3 length is 13 residues. The CDR3 nucleotides are TGTGCCAGCAGTGTGGGCGGGAATGGTGAGCAGTTCTTC. The encoded protein is CASSVGGNGEQFF.

The table lists this clonotype with many counts. The chain employs TRBV19 and TRBJ1-4; no definite D call. V was trimmed by 0 bases and J by 0 bases, leaving 5 bases between them. Germline CDR1 and CDR2: LNHDA and SQIVND (reference sequence). The CDR3 is 15 residues long. CDR3 amino acids: CASSIEPSTNEKLFF. The CDR3 bases are TGTGCCAGTAGTATAGAACCGTCAACTAATGAAAAACTGTTTTTT.

The chain is built from TRBV6-5 and TRBJ2-2, with D perhaps TRBD2 (6 bases). The CDR3 covers 12 residues. The germline gives CDR1 MNHEY, CDR2 SVGAGI. V lost 7 bases, J lost 5 bases, and 8 bases lay in between. CDR3 nucleotides: TGTGCCAGCACTCGGGGGACCGGGGAGCTGTTTTTT. It encodes CASTRGTGELFF.

This clonotype was counted ten times or more. The gene calls are TRBV29-1 and TRBJ1-4; D ambiguous. With 6 bases removed from V and 3 bases from J, the gap between germline ends came to 11 bases. The CDR3 runs 13 residues. The germline V gene has CDR1 SQVTM and CDR2 ANQGSEA. CDR3 loop: CSVAASPNEKLFF. The DNA of the CDR3 is TGCAGCGTCGCGGCCAGCCCTAATGAAAAACTGTTTTTT.

This clonotype showed up just a few times. The CDR3 DNA reads as TGTGCCAGCAGTCATACAGGGCGAGACCAGTACTTC. Translation gives CASSHTGRDQYF. This chain joins TRBV28 and TRBJ2-5, with D perhaps TRBD1 (6 bases). The CDR3 has 12 amino acids. Per the germline V gene, CDR1 is MDHEN and CDR2 is SYDVKM. V lost 5 bases and J 10 bases, leaving 14 bases between the germline ends.

This clonotype was seen repeatedly, ten times or more. J is TRBJ1-2 and V is TRBV7-9; TRBD1 matches at 7 bases. The CDR3 has 14 amino acids. Losses at the gene ends were 4 bases for V and 3 bases for J; bases not matched to a gene: 5. Germline V gives CDR1 SEHNR, CDR2 FQNEAQ (reference sequence). In DNA form, the CDR3 reads TGTGCCAGCAGCTATACAGGGGTTTACTATGGCTACACCTTC. Encoded protein: CASSYTGVYYGYTF.

The genes are TRBV3-1 and TRBJ2-3, with unresolved D. The CDR3 extends over 14 amino acids. Germline-derived CDR1 and CDR2 are LGHDT and YNNKEL (reference sequence). V lost 1 base and J lost 2, with 7 bases in between. The CDR3 is CASSQGSYTDTQYF. Here the CDR3 DNA reads TGTGCCAGCAGCCAAGGGAGCTACACAGATACGCAGTATTTT.

The rearrangement links TRBV7-8 to TRBJ2-3; D possibly matches TRBD1 or TRBD2 (7 bases each). The CDR3 runs to 14 residues. Germline CDR1 and CDR2: SGHVS and FQNEAQ. Trimming took off 6 bases at V and 13 bases at J, with 23 bases between the two ends. CDR3 DNA: TGTGCCAGCAGACAGACCGCAGGGGGGGCTTCAGAGTATTTT. Protein product: CASRQTAGGASEYF.

This clonotype was seen many times. This chain uses TRBV29-1 with TRBJ2-1, with 8 bases that match TRBD2. The CDR3 has 14 residues. The germline CDR1 and CDR2 sequences are SQVTM and ANQGSEA. After removal of 7 bases from V and 7 bases from J, the junction contained 12 bases not matched to a gene. CDR3 region: CSASAGGLINEQFF. CDR3 nucleotides: TGCAGCGCCTCGGCGGGGGGACTGATAAATGAGCAGTTCTTC.

This clonotype was picked up many times. The chain recombines TRBV5-1 with TRBJ1-4, with TRBD1 as a possible D gene (6 bases). CDR1 is SGHRS, CDR2 YFSETQ, per germline. The CDR3 is made up of 16 amino acids. The ends were cut back, 4 bases at V and 6 bases at J, with 19 bases in the middle. CDR3 DNA sequence: TGCGCCAGCAGCGCGATGCGACAGGCTGTAGATGAAAAACTGTTTTTT. It translates to CASSAMRQAVDEKLFF.

This clonotype was observed a handful of times. The chain combines TRBV27 with TRBJ1-6; the D gene is possibly TRBD1 (5 bases). In germline, CDR1 is MNHEY, CDR2 SMNVEV (reference sequence). V lost 5 bases and J lost 3, with 14 bases in between. This CDR3 is 16 amino acids long. The DNA for the CDR3 is TGTGCCAGCAGTGGCGATTCAGGGTTCTATAATTCACCCCTCCACTTT. It translates to CASSGDSGFYNSPLHF.

The V call is TRBV24-1, the J call TRBJ2-7; D not certain. The CDR3 has 13 residues. V lost 4 bases and J lost 7, with 13 bases in between. CDR1 and CDR2 (germline): KGHDR, SFDVKD. Here the CDR3 reads CATSDAPPTEQYF. The CDR3 nucleotides read TGTGCCACCAGTGACGCGCCACCAACGGAGCAGTACTTC.